This T cell receptor (beta chain) was captured by sequencing in a study of technical replicates of blood from several donors. Germline-derived CDR1 and CDR2 are MNHEY and SVGAGI. V gave up 0 bases and J gave up 4 bases; unmatched junction bases: 4. This CDR3 has 16 amino acids. Produced via immunoSEQ multiplex PCR; TCRdb's table is partial and in-frame only. The table lists about 90,000 clones, around 94% of them singletons. The TCR sequence derives from a human donor in good health. The sequencing input was T cells isolated from PBMCs. The V and J genes are TRBV6-5 and TRBJ2-7; TRBD2 aligns across 12 bases. The CDR3 reads CASSYSGLAGSYEQYF. CDR3 nucleotide sequence: TGTGCCAGCAGTTACTCCGGACTAGCGGGATCGTACGAGCAGTACTTC.